This T cell receptor beta chain was profiled in a study of CD8 T cells in ankylosing spondylitis. Findings and caveats of the study: Enrichment of disease-linked clones was reportedly significant in matched ankylosing spondylitis synovial fluid. The study identified a TCR beta motif of several highly homologous variants that appeared characteristic of ankylosing spondylitis blood. Past studies reported some motif variants in reactive arthritis synovial fluid and blood.

This clonotype was seen repeatedly, ten times or more. The target antigen is unknown. Making use of molecular barcodes, quantitative 5'-RACE generated TCR beta libraries. TCRdb independently ran MiXCR on the 5' RACE reads; one entry per CDR3 protein. Of about 140,000 distinct CDR3 sequences listed, 7.3% are singletons. This clonotype originated in a female donor with ankylosing spondylitis or in good health (not recorded which). The sequenced material came from blood, either unsorted or a sorted T cell fraction (not recorded which).

CDR3 nucleotides: TGTGCCACCAGTGACATCGGACAGGGGGCTTACAATGAGCAGTTCTTC. This gives the protein CATSDIGQGAYNEQFF. The chain employs TRBV24-1 and TRBJ2-1, with 11 bases lining up with TRBD1. Trimming removed 4 bases from V and 4 bases from J; junction bases left unmatched: 5. CDR1 and CDR2 (germline): KGHDR, SFDVKD. CDR3 length: 16 amino acids.